This TCR beta chain was found in a study of T cell responses to AZD1222 COVID-19 vaccine. In its sample, this clone was seen once. The antigen remains undetermined. Study conclusions and caveats: Baseline seropositivity characterized only a handful of AZD1222 recipients. After the peak T cell response, and only then, were repertoires sampled.

In germline, CDR1 is SGHNT, CDR2 YENEEA. The CDR3 extends over 11 amino acids. V was trimmed by 8 bases and J by 17 bases, leaving 18 bases between them. Profiling relied on immunoSEQ multiplex PCR, and the TCRdb table lists in-frame clones only, not all of them. The sample has 80,000 or so clones; roughly four fifths are singletons. This chain joins TRBV11-3 and TRBJ1-4; D gene unclear. The TCR sequence derives from an adult in good health. The specimen comprised peripheral blood, sampled on day 0 of AZD1222 vaccination. The CDR3 is CASSHDEEGFF. Here the CDR3 DNA reads TGTGCCAGCTCCCATGACGAAGAGGGTTTTTTT. The full variable domain, with the rest looked up from reference TRBV11-3 and TRBJ1-4, is EAGVVQSPRYKIIEKKQPVAFWCNPISGHNTLYWYLQNLGQGPELLIRYENEEAVDDSQLPKDRFSAERLKGVDSTLKIQPAELGDSAVYLCASSHDEEGFFGSGTQLSVL.